Below, 24 T cell receptor beta chains from the same sample are listed, as sequenced in a study of blood T cell repertoires in COVID-19. TCRdb keeps only in-frame clones here, not all; method: immunoSEQ multiplex PCR. The profile shows 240,000 or so clones, more than 70% of them singletons. The sequenced sample was PBMCs or T cells enriched from blood (not recorded which). These receptors were collected from a woman aged 45-60 years who had recovered from COVID-19.

This chain connects TRBV2 to TRBJ1-2, with TRBD1 identical over 9 bases. The trim removed 4 bases at V and 7 bases at J, leaving 10 bases unmatched. This CDR3 is built from 15 residues. In germline, CDR1 is SNHLY, CDR2 FYNNEI. CDR3 nucleotide sequence: TGTGCCAGCAGTGGTGACAGGACAGGGGTAATTGGCTACACCTTC. This sequence encodes CASSGDRTGVIGYTF. The variable domain in full, completed from reference TRBV2 and TRBJ1-2, reads EPEVTQTPSHQVTQMGQEVILRCVPISNHLYFYWYRQILGQKVEFLVSFYNNEISEKSEIFDDQFSVERPDGSNFTLKIRSTKLEDSAMYFCASSGDRTGVIGYTFGSGTRLTVV.

The rearrangement uses TRBV27 and TRBJ1-2; D ambiguous. The V and J ends lost 4 bases and 4 bases respectively, with 10 bases between them. Germline V gene lookup returns CDR1 MNHEY and CDR2 SMNVEV (reference sequence). This CDR3 is built from 13 residues. CDR3 loop: CASSSPRSYGYTF. The CDR3 DNA follows: TGTGCCAGCAGTTCCCCGAGAAGCTATGGCTACACCTTC.

The chain links TRBV28 to TRBJ2-3; no clear D gene. V was pared by 5 bases and J by 0 bases, with 12 bases between. Germline CDR1 MDHEN, CDR2 SYDVKM. The length of the CDR3 is 15 residues. The CDR3 reads CASSVQVASTDTQYF. The CDR3, as DNA: TGTGCCAGCAGTGTCCAGGTGGCGAGCACAGATACGCAGTATTTT.

This clone was observed a single time. The J gene is TRBJ1-5, the V gene TRBV5-6; TRBD1 is a possible D gene (6 bases). Germline values: CDR1 SGHDT, CDR2 YYEEEE. Between the trimmed V and J ends, which lost 1 base and 4 bases, there was a span of 12 bases. The CDR3 has 15 residues. CDR3 region: CASSLWQGLNQPQHF. As DNA, the CDR3 is TGTGCCAGCAGCTTGTGGCAGGGGTTAAATCAGCCCCAGCATTTT.

The chain uses TRBV6-5 and TRBJ2-2; 7 positions agree with TRBD1. Germline CDR1 MNHEY, CDR2 SVGAGI. The CDR3 is 15 residues long. V shed 5 bases, J shed 3 bases, and the junction held 6 bases outside the gene matches. CDR3 nucleotide sequence: TGTGCCAGCAGTACGTACAGGGGCCACACCGGGGAGCTGTTTTTT. Encoded protein: CASSTYRGHTGELFF.

This clone was counted only a few times. The chain carries TRBV30 and TRBJ1-2, with a possible D match to TRBD1 (5 bases). The germline V and J ends were trimmed by 3 bases and 2 bases, with 7 bases remaining between them. The CDR3 spans 12 residues. Germline V lookup: CDR1 GTSNPN, CDR2 SVGIG (reference sequence). The CDR3 protein is CAWRQENYGYTF. In nucleotides, the CDR3 is TGTGCCTGGAGACAGGAAAACTATGGCTACACCTTC.

The rearrangement uses TRBV7-2 and TRBJ1-6, with 9 bases matching TRBD1. V lost 4 bases, J lost 10 bases, and 2 bases stayed unmatched. CDR3 size: 13 residues. The germline CDR1 and CDR2 sequences are SGHTA and FQGNSA. Written as DNA, the CDR3 is TGTGCCAGCAGCTGGGACAGGGACTCACCCCTCCACTTT. It codes for CASSWDRDSPLHF.

CDR3 DNA: TGTGCCAGCAGGGGACTAGCGGGTTCCACCGGGGAGCTGTTTTTT. Protein: CASRGLAGSTGELFF. The rearrangement joins TRBV11-2 to TRBJ2-2, with 12 bases aligning to TRBD2. The CDR3 spans 15 residues. Germline V lookup: CDR1 SGHAT, CDR2 FQNNGV. V shed 6 bases and J 4 bases; nucleotides not matched to a gene: 3.

This sequence joins TRBV19 and TRBJ2-1; 10 bases fit TRBD2. V shed 3 bases, J shed 0 bases, and the junction held 11 bases outside the gene matches. The CDR3 sequence is 19 residues long. Looked up from germline, CDR1 is LNHDA and CDR2 is SQIVND (reference sequence). The CDR3 coding sequence is TGTGCCAGTAGTATCACACTAGCGGGGTATACTCACTCCTACAATGAGCAGTTCTTC. It encodes CASSITLAGYTHSYNEQFF.

The rearrangement uses TRBV19 and TRBJ2-1, with 8 bases matching TRBD1. Per germline, CDR1 LNHDA and CDR2 SQIVND (reference sequence). This CDR3 spans 17 amino acids. The junction had 6 bases not matched to a gene; V was cut back by 0 bases and J by 2 bases. CDR3 amino acids: CASSIDRTGIAYNEQFF. CDR3 nucleotide sequence: TGTGCCAGTAGTATAGATCGGACAGGGATTGCCTACAATGAGCAGTTCTTC.

The chain is built from TRBV28 and TRBJ2-3; D not resolved. This CDR3 comprises 13 residues. Germline values: CDR1 MDHEN, CDR2 SYDVKM. Trimming cost V 4 bases and J 0 bases, with 5 bases left between them. This chain's CDR3 is CASSSFSTDTQYF. The CDR3 region has the DNA TGTGCCAGCAGTTCATTTAGCACAGATACGCAGTATTTT.

V gene TRBV9 combines with J gene TRBJ1-5, with D possibly TRBD1 on 5 matching bases. V was cut by 4 bases and J by 4 bases, with 9 bases left in between. Germline V gene lookup returns CDR1 SGDLS and CDR2 YYNGEE. The CDR3 totals 13 residues. Here the CDR3 DNA reads TGTGCCAGCAGCCCCGACAGTAATCAGCCCCAGCATTTT. It encodes CASSPDSNQPQHF. Full variable domain (rest looked up from reference TRBV9 and TRBJ1-5): DSGVTQTPKHLITATGQRVTLRCSPRSGDLSVYWYQQSLDQGLQFLIQYYNGEERAKGNILERFSAQQFPDLHSELNLSSLELGDSALYFCASSPDSNQPQHFGDGTRLSIL.

The chain employs TRBV6-5 and TRBJ2-7; the D is unclear. This CDR3 comprises 14 residues. Germline CDR1 is MNHEY and CDR2 is SVGAGI. V dropped 0 bases and J dropped 1 base, with 7 bases sitting between them. The CDR3 protein is CASSYSAGSYEQYF. The CDR3 DNA reads TGTGCCAGCAGTTACTCTGCCGGGTCCTACGAGCAGTACTTC.

The J gene is TRBJ2-2, the V gene TRBV5-1; TRBD2 matches at 7 bases. V was clipped by 4 bases and J by 0 bases; unmatched bases: 3. This CDR3 region has 15 residues. Germline V gives CDR1 SGHRS, CDR2 YFSETQ. The CDR3 region is CASSLTSPNTGELFF. DNA for the CDR3: TGCGCCAGCAGCCTGACTAGCCCGAACACCGGGGAGCTGTTTTTT.

This clone was counted between two and nine times. The chain links TRBV14 to TRBJ2-1; 8 bases match TRBD1. After removal of 1 base from V and 0 bases from J, the junction contained 11 bases not matched to a gene. Germline-derived CDR1 and CDR2 are SGHDN and FVKESK. The CDR3 sequence is 19 residues long. CDR3 sequence: CASSQGLTGGLASYNEQFF. The CDR3 region has the DNA TGTGCCAGCAGCCAAGGGCTCACAGGGGGATTAGCCTCCTACAATGAGCAGTTCTTC.

The V call is TRBV9, the J call TRBJ2-2; possibly TRBD2 for D (6 bases). Germline CDR1 reads SGDLS; CDR2 reads YYNGEE. V dropped 0 bases and J dropped 5 bases, with 23 bases sitting between them. This CDR3 region has 19 residues. CDR3 sequence reads: CASSVDVPVAGWWTGELFF. CDR3 DNA: TGTGCCAGCAGCGTAGATGTCCCCGTGGCGGGATGGTGGACCGGGGAGCTGTTTTTT.

This chain connects TRBV7-2 to TRBJ1-1; D is perhaps TRBD1 (6 bases). Trimming stripped 6 bases from V and 4 bases from J, with 12 bases between. The CDR3 runs 13 residues. Germline CDR1 and CDR2: SGHTA and FQGNSA. CDR3 nucleotide sequence: TGTGCCAGCAGTAGGGGGATTGGCACTGAAGCTTTCTTT. Translated: CASSRGIGTEAFF.

This chain connects TRBV4-2 to TRBJ1-4; D may be TRBD1 (5 bases). Trimming took 1 base from V and 10 from J, leaving 13 bases between them. Per germline, CDR1 LGHNA and CDR2 YNFKEQ. The CDR3 runs 14 residues. The CDR3 loop reads CASSQVPGMAKLFF. The CDR3 region has the DNA TGTGCCAGCAGCCAAGTTCCAGGGATGGCAAAACTGTTTTTT.

This chain uses TRBV7-9 with TRBJ2-7; D remains ambiguous. The V and J ends lost 1 base and 2 bases respectively, with 3 bases between them. Germline loops: CDR1 SEHNR, CDR2 FQNEAQ (reference sequence). The CDR3 has 12 amino acids. CDR3 DNA sequence: TGTGCCAGCAGCTTAGTCACCTACGAGCAGTACTTC. This sequence encodes CASSLVTYEQYF.

The genes are TRBV28 and TRBJ2-6; D is perhaps TRBD2 (5 bases). The CDR3 is 15 amino acids. The germline gives CDR1 MDHEN, CDR2 SYDVKM. V dropped 3 bases and J dropped 4 bases, with 10 bases sitting between them. The CDR3 is CASSFLTGGANVLTF. In nucleotides, the CDR3 is TGTGCCAGCAGTTTCCTCACGGGAGGGGCCAACGTCCTGACTTTC.

V and J are TRBV14 and TRBJ1-2; D unclear. V lost 2 bases and J lost 5, with 6 bases in between. The length of the CDR3 is 12 residues. CDR1 and CDR2 from the germline V gene are SGHDN and FVKESK. For the CDR3, the DNA is TGTGCCAGCAGCCAACAGAATTATGGCTACACCTTC. Amino acid sequence: CASSQQNYGYTF.

The V and J genes are TRBV19 and TRBJ2-2, with D perhaps matching TRBD1 (6 bases). CDR3 size: 15 residues. With 7 bases removed from V and 0 bases from J, the gap between germline ends came to 12 bases. Germline CDR1 is LNHDA and CDR2 is SQIVND (reference sequence). CDR3 amino acids: CASKQQGSNTGELFF. In DNA, the CDR3 is TGTGCCAGTAAGCAACAGGGCTCGAACACCGGGGAGCTGTTTTTT.

This sequence joins TRBV6-2 or TRBV6-3 and TRBJ1-1; weak D call: TRBD1 (6 bases). Germline V lookup: CDR1 MNHEY, CDR2 SVGEGT. The CDR3 runs to 14 residues. The ends were cut back, 3 bases at V and 4 bases at J, with 12 bases in the middle. As DNA, the CDR3 is TGTGCCAGCAGTTATGGGTCAGGGGTCACTGAAGCTTTCTTT. Protein: CASSYGSGVTEAFF.

The chain is built from TRBV11-2 and TRBJ2-2; 9 bases are a match to TRBD2. Germline V gene data show CDR1 as SGHAT and CDR2 as FQNNGV. This CDR3 spans 17 amino acids. V shed 5 bases, J shed 4 bases, and the junction held 11 bases outside the gene matches. In DNA form, the CDR3 reads TGTGCCAGCAGCCCTACCGGGCTAGCGGGAATCACCGGGGAGCTGTTTTTT. Translated: CASSPTGLAGITGELFF. Full variable domain (remainder filled in from reference TRBV11-2 and TRBJ2-2): EAGVAQSPRYKIIEKRQSVAFWCNPISGHATLYWYQQILGQGPKLLIQFQNNGVVDDSQLPKDRFSAERLKGVDSTLKIQPAKLEDSAVYLCASSPTGLAGITGELFFGEGSRLTVL.